One sample yielded the 26 T cell receptor beta chains listed below, sequenced in a study of OX40 agonist ivuxolimab in advanced cancers. Profiling relied on immunoSEQ multiplex PCR, and the TCRdb table lists in-frame clones only, not all of them. Among more than 40,000 clones listed, approximately 80% were seen once. The material sequenced was CD4+ or CD8+ T cells sorted from blood, taken in a trial of the OX40 agonist ivuxolimab. These receptor sequences come from an adult with an advanced solid tumor such as melanoma, head and neck, liver or kidney cancer.

The sample holds a few counts of this clone. The V gene is TRBV7-8, the J gene TRBJ1-3; TRBD1 matches at 8 bases. This CDR3 contains 16 residues. Losses at the gene ends were 5 bases for V and 4 bases for J; bases not matched to a gene: 10. CDR1 is SGHVS and CDR2 is FQNEAQ in the germline V gene. As DNA, the CDR3 is TGTGCCAGCAGCCCACCCCTCAGGACAGGGGGAAACACCATATATTTT. Amino acid sequence: CASSPPLRTGGNTIYF.

This clone came up once. The rearrangement links TRBV5-6 to TRBJ1-1; D possibly corresponds to TRBD1 (5 bases). V lost 1 base and J 5 bases, leaving 15 bases between the germline ends. The CDR3 is 15 amino acids. From germline, CDR1 is SGHDT and CDR2 YYEEEE. CDR3 nucleotide sequence: TGTGCCAGCAGCTTGAGAAGGGGATACAATACTGAAGCTTTCTTT. Translation: CASSLRRGYNTEAFF.

This clone appeared once. The chain joins TRBV10-3 to TRBJ2-5; 7 nucleotides line up with TRBD2. CDR3 length: 14 amino acids. With 6 bases clipped from V and 4 bases from J, the junction kept 8 bases outside the gene matches. Looked up from germline, CDR1 is ENHRY and CDR2 is SYGVKD. The CDR3 loop is CAIRAGEAGETQYF. The DNA of the CDR3 is TGTGCCATCAGGGCGGGGGAGGCAGGAGAGACCCAGTACTTC.

This chain connects TRBV6-1 to TRBJ1-5, with D unclear. The CDR3 covers 13 residues. The germline V and J ends were trimmed by 6 bases and 0 bases, with 6 bases remaining between them. CDR1 and CDR2 (germline): MNHNS, SASEGT. In DNA form, the CDR3 reads TGTGCCAGCAGAACTAATAGCAATCAGCCCCAGCATTTT. This codes for CASRTNSNQPQHF.

This clone was seen more than once but under ten times. The V gene is TRBV5-6, the J gene TRBJ2-1; maybe TRBD1 (6 bases). Trimming removed 4 bases at V and 10 bases at J, with 21 bases between. In germline, CDR1 is SGHDT, CDR2 YYEEEE. There are 15 residues in the CDR3. CDR3 sequence reads: CASSPYGTRSGEQFF. CDR3 nucleotides: TGTGCCAGCAGCCCGTACGGGACACGTTCGGGAGAGCAGTTCTTC.

This sequence joins TRBV29-1 and TRBJ1-6; D is possibly TRBD1 (5 bases). With 6 bases removed from V and 7 bases from J, the gap between germline ends came to 16 bases. This CDR3 has 14 amino acids. Germline loops: CDR1 SQVTM, CDR2 ANQGSEA. The CDR3 DNA reads as TGCAGCGTCGCCGAGGGGCAGCGGAATTCACCCCTCCACTTT. Protein sequence: CSVAEGQRNSPLHF.

This sequence joins TRBV19 and TRBJ1-5; the D gene is possibly TRBD1 (6 bases). Germline loops: CDR1 LNHDA, CDR2 SQIVND (reference sequence). V lost 7 bases, J lost 6 bases, and 13 bases lay in between. The CDR3 covers 13 residues. The CDR3, as DNA: TGTGCCAGTAACCCAGGGGTTGGTCAGCCCCAGCATTTT. It translates to CASNPGVGQPQHF. Full variable domain (rest looked up from reference TRBV19 and TRBJ1-5): DGGITQSPKYLFRKEGQNVTLSCEQNLNHDAMYWYRQDPGQGLRLIYYSQIVNDFQKGDIAEGYSVSREKKESFPLTVTSAQKNPTAFYLCASNPGVGQPQHFGDGTRLSIL.

The gene calls are TRBV4-1 and TRBJ2-7, with 9 bases matching TRBD1. V was pared by 5 bases and J by 0 bases, with 2 bases of the junction left unmatched. Per germline, CDR1 MGHRA and CDR2 YSYEKL. The CDR3 length is 14 residues. The CDR3 nucleotides are TGCGCCAGCAGCAAGACAGGGGGCTCCTACGAGCAGTACTTC. Residues: CASSKTGGSYEQYF.

The chain uses TRBV5-4 and TRBJ1-2, with D possibly being TRBD1 (5 bases). Per the germline V gene, CDR1 is SGHNT and CDR2 is YYREEE (reference sequence). Trimming took 0 bases from V and 7 from J, leaving 22 bases between them. The CDR3 is made up of 17 amino acids. In DNA, the CDR3 is TGTGCCAGCAGCTTGGGTGCAGGGACCTCACTCAACAGTGGCTACACCTTC. This encodes CASSLGAGTSLNSGYTF.

J is TRBJ2-3 and V is TRBV5-6; 10 bases are a match to TRBD1. This CDR3 is built from 16 residues. The V gene's germline CDR1 is SGHDT and CDR2 YYEEEE. V shed 4 bases, J shed 2 bases, and the junction held 7 bases outside the gene matches. CDR3 sequence: CASSPLGTGATDTQYF. CDR3 bases: TGTGCCAGCAGCCCTTTGGGGACAGGGGCCACAGATACGCAGTATTTT.

This sequence joins TRBV7-3 and TRBJ2-5, with unresolved D. V was cut by 5 bases and J by 1 base, with 8 bases left in between. CDR1 and CDR2 (germline): SGHTA, FQGTGA. There are 13 residues in the CDR3. The CDR3 loop is CASSRATQETQYF. CDR3 bases: TGTGCCAGCAGCCGGGCCACCCAAGAGACCCAGTACTTC.

This sequence joins TRBV5-1 and TRBJ2-2, with D uncertain. The V end lost 5 bases, the J end lost 6 bases, and 11 bases lay between the germline ends. Germline V gene lookup returns CDR1 SGHRS and CDR2 YFSETQ. The CDR3 sequence is 13 residues long. The CDR3 nucleotides read TGCGCCAGCAGTTTTAACGGCGCCGGGGAGCTGTTTTTT. Protein sequence: CASSFNGAGELFF.

The V gene is TRBV19, the J gene TRBJ2-1, with unresolved D. Trimming cost V 6 bases and J 0 bases, with 9 bases left between them. CDR1 and CDR2 (germline): LNHDA, SQIVND (reference sequence). This CDR3 is 14 amino acids long. CDR3 in amino acids: CASSPTSSYNEQFF. In DNA, the CDR3 is TGTGCCAGTAGCCCGACGAGCTCCTACAATGAGCAGTTCTTC.

V and J are TRBV18 and TRBJ2-4, with a weak D call TRBD2 (6 bases). Trimming took 6 bases from V and 1 from J, leaving 13 bases between them. The CDR3 extends over 15 amino acids. Per germline, CDR1 KGHSH and CDR2 LQKENI. The CDR3 loop reads CASSERVGAKNIQYF. The CDR3 nucleotides are TGTGCCAGCTCCGAGCGGGTAGGCGCCAAAAACATTCAGTACTTC.

The chain joins TRBV14 to TRBJ1-4; no definite D call. Trimming took off 2 bases at V and 3 bases at J, with 16 bases between the two ends. This CDR3 has 17 residues. Per germline, CDR1 SGHDN and CDR2 FVKESK. The CDR3 sequence is CASSQPKGGLANEKLFF. CDR3 bases: TGTGCCAGCAGCCAACCCAAAGGAGGGTTAGCTAATGAAAAACTGTTTTTT.

The chain joins TRBV7-1 to TRBJ2-7, with 12 bases that match TRBD1. TRBV7-1 is an ORF, and what it does is uncertain. The CDR3 is 24 residues long. V lost 3 bases, J lost 2 bases, and 29 bases stayed unmatched. In nucleotides, the CDR3 is TGTGCCAGCAGCTCCCCGCGTACACCGGGACAGGGGGCGCGGGCTAGCGGGGGCCCCTACGAGCAGTACTTC. Translated: CASSSPRTPGQGARASGGPYEQYF.

The chain is built from TRBV4-1 and TRBJ1-2; D perhaps matches TRBD1 (6 bases). V was shortened by 5 bases and J by 6 bases, with 16 bases between the two germline ends. Per germline, CDR1 MGHRA and CDR2 YSYEKL. The CDR3 extends over 14 amino acids. The CDR3 DNA reads as TGCGCCAGCAGCAATCTTCAGGGGACGGATGGCTACACCTTC. It is translated as CASSNLQGTDGYTF.

The V gene is TRBV4-2, the J gene TRBJ1-6; a possible D gene is TRBD1 (6 bases). The CDR3 loop spans 16 amino acids. CDR1 and CDR2 from the germline V gene are LGHNA and YNFKEQ. V was shortened by 1 base and J by 10 bases, with 17 bases between the two germline ends. Written as DNA, the CDR3 is TGTGCCAGCAGCCAAGGAGTTTTCGCGGGGGGCTCACCCCTCCACTTT. This gives the protein CASSQGVFAGGSPLHF.

The chain links TRBV7-2 to TRBJ2-2; possibly TRBD2 for D (6 bases). Trimming took off 1 base at V and 6 bases at J, with 12 bases between the two ends. The CDR3 is 15 residues long. The germline gives CDR1 SGHTA, CDR2 FQGNSA. The DNA of the CDR3 is TGTGCCAGCAGCTTAGTATGGTCGGGGGCCGGGGAGCTGTTTTTT. This gives the protein CASSLVWSGAGELFF.

J is TRBJ1-3 and V is TRBV2; no clear D gene. The CDR3 is 16 residues long. Trimming took off 5 bases at V and 0 bases at J, with 14 bases between the two ends. The germline V gene has CDR1 SNHLY and CDR2 FYNNEI. The CDR3 sequence is CASSPARLHSGNTIYF. The CDR3 DNA reads TGTGCCAGCAGTCCCGCGAGGCTGCACTCTGGAAACACCATATATTTT.

Note on this clone: In the same sample, other DNA sequences code for this CDR3. The J gene is TRBJ1-4, the V gene TRBV6-5, with a possible D match to TRBD1 (5 bases). There are 11 residues in the CDR3. Trimming left V 2 bases short and J 16 bases short, with 11 bases between. Germline V gives CDR1 MNHEY, CDR2 SVGAGI. The CDR3 DNA reads TGTGCCAGCAGTTACATGGGGACGGAGTTTTTT. This translates into CASSYMGTEFF.

The chain uses TRBV7-9 and TRBJ1-6; TRBD1 is a possible D gene (5 bases). Trimming took off 5 bases at V and 9 bases at J, with 14 bases between the two ends. The CDR3 has 14 residues. The germline V gene has CDR1 SEHNR and CDR2 FQNEAQ (reference sequence). CDR3 DNA: TGTGCCAGCAGCCCTTGGGACGAAAGTTCACCCCTCCACTTT. It is translated as CASSPWDESSPLHF.

The rearrangement links TRBV29-1 to TRBJ2-1, with D unresolved. This CDR3 comprises 12 residues. The germline V gene encodes CDR1 SQVTM and CDR2 ANQGSEA. Trimming removed 6 bases from V and 4 bases from J, with 10 bases in between. The CDR3 protein is CSVGHLYNEQFF. The DNA of the CDR3 is TGCAGCGTGGGCCATTTATACAATGAGCAGTTCTTC.

The chain joins TRBV29-1 to TRBJ2-7; D not certain. Per germline, CDR1 SQVTM and CDR2 ANQGSEA. The ends were cut back, 7 bases at V and 7 bases at J, with 17 bases in the middle. The CDR3 covers 12 residues. CDR3 loop: CSAEEGRREQYF. The CDR3 DNA sequence: TGCAGCGCCGAAGAAGGGCGTCGAGAGCAGTACTTC.

J is TRBJ2-6 and V is TRBV11-3; D not certain. Trimming took off 1 base at V and 0 bases at J, with 4 bases between the two ends. The CDR3 is 15 amino acids. Germline CDR1 and CDR2: SGHNT and YENEEA. The CDR3 is CASSLGGSGANVLTF. DNA of the CDR3: TGTGCCAGCAGCTTAGGGGGCTCTGGGGCCAACGTCCTGACTTTC.

The chain has TRBV2 and TRBJ1-2, with 8 bases identical to TRBD1. There are 12 residues in the CDR3. CDR1 and CDR2 from the germline V gene are SNHLY and FYNNEI. Trimming took 4 bases from V and 14 from J; bases not matched to a gene: 9. The CDR3: CASSADREPWTF. The CDR3 DNA reads as TGTGCCAGCAGTGCGGACAGGGAGCCATGGACCTTC.